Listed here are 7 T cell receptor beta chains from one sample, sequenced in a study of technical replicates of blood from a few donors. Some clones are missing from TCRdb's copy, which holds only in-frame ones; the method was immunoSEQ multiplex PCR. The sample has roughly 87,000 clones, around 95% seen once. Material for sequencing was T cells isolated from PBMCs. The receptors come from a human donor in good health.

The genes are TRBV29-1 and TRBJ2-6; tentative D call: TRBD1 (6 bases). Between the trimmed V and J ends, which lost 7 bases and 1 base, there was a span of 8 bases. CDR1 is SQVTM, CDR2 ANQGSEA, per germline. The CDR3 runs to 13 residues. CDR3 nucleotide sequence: TGCAGCGCTACAGGGTCTGGGGCCAACGTCCTGACTTTC. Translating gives CSATGSGANVLTF.

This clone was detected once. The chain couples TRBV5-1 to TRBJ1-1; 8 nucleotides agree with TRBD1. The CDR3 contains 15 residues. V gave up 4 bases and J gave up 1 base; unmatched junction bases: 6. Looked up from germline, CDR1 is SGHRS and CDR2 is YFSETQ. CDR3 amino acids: CASSPGGPGNTEAFF. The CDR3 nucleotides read TGCGCCAGCAGCCCAGGGGGCCCGGGGAACACTGAAGCTTTCTTT.

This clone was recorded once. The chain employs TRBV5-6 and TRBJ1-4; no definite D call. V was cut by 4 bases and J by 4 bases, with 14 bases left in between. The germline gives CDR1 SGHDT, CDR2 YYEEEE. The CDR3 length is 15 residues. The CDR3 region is CASSGTDVGNEKLFF. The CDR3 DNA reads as TGTGCCAGCAGCGGCACAGATGTGGGTAATGAAAAACTGTTTTTT.

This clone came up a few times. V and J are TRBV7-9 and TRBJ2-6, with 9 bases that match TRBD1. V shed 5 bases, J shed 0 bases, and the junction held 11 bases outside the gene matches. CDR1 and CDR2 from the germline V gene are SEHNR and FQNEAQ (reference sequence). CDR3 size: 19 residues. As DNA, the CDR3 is TGTGCCAGCAGCCCCTGGACAGGGGCACTTAACTCTGGGGCCAACGTCCTGACTTTC. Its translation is CASSPWTGALNSGANVLTF.

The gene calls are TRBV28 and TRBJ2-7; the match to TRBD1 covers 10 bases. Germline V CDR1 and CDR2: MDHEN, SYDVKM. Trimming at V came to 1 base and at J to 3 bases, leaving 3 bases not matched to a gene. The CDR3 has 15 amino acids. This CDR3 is CASSLLGTGVYEQYF. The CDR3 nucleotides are TGTGCCAGCAGTTTATTGGGGACAGGGGTCTACGAGCAGTACTTC.

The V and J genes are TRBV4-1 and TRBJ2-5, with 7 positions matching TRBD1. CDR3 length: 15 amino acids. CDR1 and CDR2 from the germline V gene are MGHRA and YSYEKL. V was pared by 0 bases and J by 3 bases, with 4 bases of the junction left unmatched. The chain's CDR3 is CASSQESQGKETQYF. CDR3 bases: TGCGCCAGCAGCCAAGAATCACAGGGGAAAGAGACCCAGTACTTC.

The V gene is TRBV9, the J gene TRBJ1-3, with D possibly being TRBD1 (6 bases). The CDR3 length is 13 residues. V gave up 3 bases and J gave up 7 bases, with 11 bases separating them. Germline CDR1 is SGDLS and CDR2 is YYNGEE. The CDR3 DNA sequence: TGTGCCAGCAGCGGGGGGGGGCTGAACACCATATATTTT. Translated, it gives CASSGGGLNTIYF.